The following is a T cell receptor (beta chain) sequence with its context. Its antigen is as yet unknown. Because the CDR3's place on the DNA is in doubt, the DNA is left out and the CDR3 is given as listed by TCRdb. The source of the sample is a study of metastatic and nonmetastatic thyroid tumors. Study as a whole: From malignant and benign thyroid patients, repertoires in blood and in tumor or nodule tissue were compared.

No patient received treatment before thyroid surgery. MiXCR re-clonotyped the PCR reads for TCRdb. Of under 35,000 clones in the sample, around 25% were seen once. Ends included, the CDR3 has 17 residues. The germline V gene has CDR1 SGHRS and CDR2 YFSETQ. Overall study results and limits: Significantly greater TCR beta diversity was reportedly found in malignant thyroid tumors than in benign nodules (in blood and tumor).

The chain links TRBV5-1 to TRBJ1-4; the table gives TRBD1 as D, unverified against the DNA. The specimen sequenced was blood. The source is a female donor with papillary thyroid cancer or a benign thyroid nodule (not recorded which). Some clones in this sample may be carry-over from other donors' samples. Here the CDR3 reads CASSLVSFGTGNEKLLF.